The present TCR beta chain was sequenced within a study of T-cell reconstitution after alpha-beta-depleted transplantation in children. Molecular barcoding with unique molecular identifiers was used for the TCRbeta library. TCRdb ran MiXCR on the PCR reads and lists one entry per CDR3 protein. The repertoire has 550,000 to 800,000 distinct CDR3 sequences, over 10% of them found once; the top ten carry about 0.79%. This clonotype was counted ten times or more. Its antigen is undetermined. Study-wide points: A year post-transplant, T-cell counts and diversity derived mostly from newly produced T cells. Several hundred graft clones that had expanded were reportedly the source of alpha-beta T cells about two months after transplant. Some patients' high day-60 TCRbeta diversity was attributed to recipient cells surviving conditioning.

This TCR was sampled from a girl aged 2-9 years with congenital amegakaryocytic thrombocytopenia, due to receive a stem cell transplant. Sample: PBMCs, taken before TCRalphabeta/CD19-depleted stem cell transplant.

The CDR3 sequence: CASNSGVSPGDTQYF. The DNA for the CDR3 is TGCGCCAGCAATTCCGGGGTCTCGCCAGGAGATACGCAGTATTTT. This chain uses TRBV5-1 with TRBJ2-3, with D possibly TRBD2 on 5 matching bases. This CDR3 is built from 15 residues. Germline V gene sequence: CDR1 SGHRS, CDR2 YFSETQ. V was pared by 6 bases and J by 5 bases, with 19 bases between.